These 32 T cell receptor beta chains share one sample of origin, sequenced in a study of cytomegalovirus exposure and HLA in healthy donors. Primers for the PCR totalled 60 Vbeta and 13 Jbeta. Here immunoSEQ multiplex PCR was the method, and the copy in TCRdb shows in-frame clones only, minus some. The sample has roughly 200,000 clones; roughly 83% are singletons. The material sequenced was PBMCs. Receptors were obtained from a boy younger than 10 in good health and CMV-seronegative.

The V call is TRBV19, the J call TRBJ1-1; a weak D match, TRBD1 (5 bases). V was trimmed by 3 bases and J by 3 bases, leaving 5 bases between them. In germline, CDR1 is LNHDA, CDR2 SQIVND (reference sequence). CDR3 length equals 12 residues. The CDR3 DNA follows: TGTGCCAGTAGTATCAGGGACACTGAAGCTTTCTTT. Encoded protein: CASSIRDTEAFF.

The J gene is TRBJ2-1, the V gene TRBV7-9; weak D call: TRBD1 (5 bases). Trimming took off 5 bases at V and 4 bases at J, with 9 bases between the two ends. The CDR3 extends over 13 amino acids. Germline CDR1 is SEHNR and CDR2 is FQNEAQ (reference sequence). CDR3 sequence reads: CASSPTVYNEQFF. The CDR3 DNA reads TGTGCCAGCAGCCCGACAGTTTACAATGAGCAGTTCTTC.

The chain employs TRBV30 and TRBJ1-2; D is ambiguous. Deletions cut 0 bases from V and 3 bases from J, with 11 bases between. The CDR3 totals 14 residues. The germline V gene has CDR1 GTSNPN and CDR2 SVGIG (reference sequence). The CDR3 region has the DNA TGTGCCTGGAGTGTACGGAGACTAGACTATGGCTACACCTTC. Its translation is CAWSVRRLDYGYTF.

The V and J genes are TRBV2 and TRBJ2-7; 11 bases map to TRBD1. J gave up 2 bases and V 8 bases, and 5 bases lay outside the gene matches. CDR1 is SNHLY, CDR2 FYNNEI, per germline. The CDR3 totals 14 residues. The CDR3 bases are TGTGCCAGCCGTGGGACAGGGGGTACCTACGAGCAGTACTTC. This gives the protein CASRGTGGTYEQYF.

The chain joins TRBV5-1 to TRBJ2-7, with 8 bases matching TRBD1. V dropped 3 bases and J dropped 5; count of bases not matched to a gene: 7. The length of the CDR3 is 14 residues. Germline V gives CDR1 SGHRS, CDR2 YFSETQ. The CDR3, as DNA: TGCGCCAGCAGCTGGAGAGGACAGGGCCACGAGCAGTACTTC. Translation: CASSWRGQGHEQYF.

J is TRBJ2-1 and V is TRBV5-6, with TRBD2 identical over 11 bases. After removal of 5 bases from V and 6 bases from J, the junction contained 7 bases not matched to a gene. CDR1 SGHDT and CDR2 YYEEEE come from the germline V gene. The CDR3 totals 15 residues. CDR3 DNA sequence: TGTGCCAGCAGTTCCGGGACTAGCGGTAGCAATGAGCAGTTCTTC. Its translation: CASSSGTSGSNEQFF. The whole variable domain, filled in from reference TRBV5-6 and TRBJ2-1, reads DAGVTQSPTHLIKTRGQQVTLRCSPKSGHDTVSWYQQALGQGPQFIFQYYEEEERQRGNFPDRFSGHQFPNYSSELNVNALLLGDSALYLCASSSGTSGSNEQFFGPGTRLTVL.

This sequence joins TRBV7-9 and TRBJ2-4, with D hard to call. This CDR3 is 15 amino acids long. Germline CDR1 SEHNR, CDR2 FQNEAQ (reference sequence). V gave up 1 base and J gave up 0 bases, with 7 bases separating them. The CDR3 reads CASSLVGLAKNIQYF. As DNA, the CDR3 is TGTGCCAGCAGCTTAGTTGGCCTAGCCAAAAACATTCAGTACTTC.

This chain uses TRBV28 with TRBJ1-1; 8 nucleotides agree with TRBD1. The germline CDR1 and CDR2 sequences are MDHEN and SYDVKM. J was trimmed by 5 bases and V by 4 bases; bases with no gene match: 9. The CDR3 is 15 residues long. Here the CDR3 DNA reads TGTGCCAGCAGTTCACCCGGACAGGGTGGTACTGAAGCTTTCTTT. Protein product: CASSSPGQGGTEAFF.

In nucleotides, the CDR3 is TGTGCCAGCAGCGCCGGGACATCAGGTGGCTACACCTTC. Translated: CASSAGTSGGYTF. The chain couples TRBV11-2 to TRBJ1-2, with D possibly TRBD1 on 6 matching bases. The CDR3 loop spans 13 amino acids. From germline, CDR1 is SGHAT and CDR2 FQNNGV. Trimming took 5 bases from V and 7 from J, leaving 14 bases between them.

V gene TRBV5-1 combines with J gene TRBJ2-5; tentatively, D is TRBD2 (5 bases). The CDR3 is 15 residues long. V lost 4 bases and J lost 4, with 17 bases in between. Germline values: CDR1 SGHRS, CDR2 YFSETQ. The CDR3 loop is CASSPLGDGVETQYF. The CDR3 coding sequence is TGCGCCAGCAGCCCCCTTGGTGACGGGGTAGAGACCCAGTACTTC.

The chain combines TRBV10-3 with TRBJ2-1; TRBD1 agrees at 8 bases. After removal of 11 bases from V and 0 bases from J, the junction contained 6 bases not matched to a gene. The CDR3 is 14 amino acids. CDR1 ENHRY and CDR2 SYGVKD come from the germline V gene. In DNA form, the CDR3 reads TGTGCCTTCTGGACAGGGAGCTCCTACAATGAGCAGTTCTTC. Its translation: CAFWTGSSYNEQFF.

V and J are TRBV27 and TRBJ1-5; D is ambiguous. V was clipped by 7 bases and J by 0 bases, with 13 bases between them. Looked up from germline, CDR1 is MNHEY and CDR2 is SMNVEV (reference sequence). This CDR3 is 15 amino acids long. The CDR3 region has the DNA TGTGCCAGCAAGTCTGAGAGTTATAGCAATCAGCCCCAGCATTTT. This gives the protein CASKSESYSNQPQHF.

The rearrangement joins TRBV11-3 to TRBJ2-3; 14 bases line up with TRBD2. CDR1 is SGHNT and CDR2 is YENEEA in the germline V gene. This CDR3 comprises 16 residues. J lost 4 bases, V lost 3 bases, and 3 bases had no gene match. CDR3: CASSLGTSGGPDTQYF. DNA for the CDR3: TGTGCCAGCAGCTTGGGGACTAGCGGGGGCCCAGATACGCAGTATTTT.

CDR3 protein: CASSLEPLPGNTEAFF. The DNA of the CDR3 is TGTGCCAGCAGCTTAGAACCTTTACCGGGGAACACTGAAGCTTTCTTT. The V call is TRBV7-9, the J call TRBJ1-1, with D hard to call. The V end lost 1 base, the J end lost 1 base, and 13 bases lay between the germline ends. CDR1 and CDR2 from the germline V gene are SEHNR and FQNEAQ (reference sequence). CDR3 length: 16 amino acids. Full variable domain (missing parts from reference TRBV7-9 and TRBJ1-1): DTGVSQNPRHKITKRGQNVTFRCDPISEHNRLYWYRQTLGQGPEFLTYFQNEAQLEKSRLLSDRFSAERPKGSFSTLEIQRTEQGDSAMYLCASSLEPLPGNTEAFFGQGTRLTVV.

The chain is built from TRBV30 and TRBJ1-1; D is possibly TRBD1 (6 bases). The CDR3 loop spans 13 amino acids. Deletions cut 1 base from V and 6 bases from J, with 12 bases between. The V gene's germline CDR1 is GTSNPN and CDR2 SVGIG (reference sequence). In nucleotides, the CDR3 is TGTGCCTGGAGTGGGGCAGGGGACGCTGAAGCTTTCTTT. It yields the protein CAWSGAGDAEAFF.

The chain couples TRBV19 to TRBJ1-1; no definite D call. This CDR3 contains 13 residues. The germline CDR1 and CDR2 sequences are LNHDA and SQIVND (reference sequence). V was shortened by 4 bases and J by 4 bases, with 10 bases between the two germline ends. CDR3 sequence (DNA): TGTGCCAGTAGTACTCGAACGGGCACTGAAGCTTTCTTT. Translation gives CASSTRTGTEAFF.

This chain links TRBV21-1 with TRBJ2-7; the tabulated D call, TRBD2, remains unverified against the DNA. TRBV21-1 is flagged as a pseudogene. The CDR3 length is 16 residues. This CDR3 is CASSKARGVSSYEQYF. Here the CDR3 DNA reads TGTGCCAGCAGCAAAGCGCGCGGGGTTAGCTCCTACGAGCAGTACTTC.

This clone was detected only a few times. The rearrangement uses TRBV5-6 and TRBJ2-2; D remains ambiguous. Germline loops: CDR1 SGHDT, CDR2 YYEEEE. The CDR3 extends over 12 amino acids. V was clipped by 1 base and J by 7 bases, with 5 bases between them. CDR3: CASSLRDGELFF. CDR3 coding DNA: TGTGCCAGCAGCTTGCGAGACGGGGAGCTGTTTTTT.

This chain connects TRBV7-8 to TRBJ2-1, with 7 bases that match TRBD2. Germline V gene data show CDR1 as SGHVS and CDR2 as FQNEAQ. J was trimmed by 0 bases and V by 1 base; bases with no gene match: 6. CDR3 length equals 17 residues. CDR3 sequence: CASSLVSLAASYNEQFF. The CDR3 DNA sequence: TGTGCCAGCAGCTTAGTCAGTCTAGCGGCCTCCTACAATGAGCAGTTCTTC.

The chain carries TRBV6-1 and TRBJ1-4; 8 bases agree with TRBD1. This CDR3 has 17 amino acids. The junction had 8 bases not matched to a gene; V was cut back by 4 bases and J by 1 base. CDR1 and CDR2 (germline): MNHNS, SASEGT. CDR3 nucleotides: TGTGCCAGCAGTGGCAGGACAGGGATTGGAACTAATGAAAAACTGTTTTTT. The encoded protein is CASSGRTGIGTNEKLFF.

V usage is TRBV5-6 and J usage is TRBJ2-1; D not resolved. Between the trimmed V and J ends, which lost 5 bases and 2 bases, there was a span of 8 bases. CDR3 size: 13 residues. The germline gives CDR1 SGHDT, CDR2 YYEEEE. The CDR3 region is CASRLGAYNEQFF. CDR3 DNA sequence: TGTGCCAGCAGGCTTGGAGCCTACAATGAGCAGTTCTTC. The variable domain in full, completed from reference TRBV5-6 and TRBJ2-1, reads DAGVTQSPTHLIKTRGQQVTLRCSPKSGHDTVSWYQQALGQGPQFIFQYYEEEERQRGNFPDRFSGHQFPNYSSELNVNALLLGDSALYLCASRLGAYNEQFFGPGTRLTVL.

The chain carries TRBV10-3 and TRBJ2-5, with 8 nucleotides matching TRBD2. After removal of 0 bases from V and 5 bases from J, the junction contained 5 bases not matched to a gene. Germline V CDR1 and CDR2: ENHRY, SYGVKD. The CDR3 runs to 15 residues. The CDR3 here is CAISESVSGDETQYF. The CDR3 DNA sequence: TGTGCCATCAGTGAGTCTGTTAGCGGGGACGAGACCCAGTACTTC.

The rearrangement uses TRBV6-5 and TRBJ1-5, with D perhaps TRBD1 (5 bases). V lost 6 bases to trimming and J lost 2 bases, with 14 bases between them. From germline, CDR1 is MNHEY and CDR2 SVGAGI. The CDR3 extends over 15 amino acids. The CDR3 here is CASSLGGYGNQPQHF. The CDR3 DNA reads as TGTGCCAGCAGCCTCGGGGGGTATGGCAATCAGCCCCAGCATTTT.

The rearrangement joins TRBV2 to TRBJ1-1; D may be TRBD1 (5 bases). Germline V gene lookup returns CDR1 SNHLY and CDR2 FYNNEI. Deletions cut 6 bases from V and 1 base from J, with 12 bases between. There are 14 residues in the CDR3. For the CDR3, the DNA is TGTGCCAGCAGCAGGGTCGCGACGAACACTGAAGCTTTCTTT. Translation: CASSRVATNTEAFF.

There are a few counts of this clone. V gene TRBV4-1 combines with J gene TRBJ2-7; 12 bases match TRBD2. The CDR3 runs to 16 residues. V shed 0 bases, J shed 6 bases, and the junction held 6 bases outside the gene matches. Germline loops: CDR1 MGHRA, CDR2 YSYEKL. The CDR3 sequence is CASSQDGLAGIGEQYF. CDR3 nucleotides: TGCGCCAGCAGCCAAGATGGACTAGCGGGGATCGGCGAGCAGTACTTC.

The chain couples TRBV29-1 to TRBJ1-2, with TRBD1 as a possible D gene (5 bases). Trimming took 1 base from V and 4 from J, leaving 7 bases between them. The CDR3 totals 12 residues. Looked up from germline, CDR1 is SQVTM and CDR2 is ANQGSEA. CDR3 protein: CSVEGGSYGYTF. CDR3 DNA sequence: TGCAGCGTTGAAGGGGGCAGCTATGGCTACACCTTC.

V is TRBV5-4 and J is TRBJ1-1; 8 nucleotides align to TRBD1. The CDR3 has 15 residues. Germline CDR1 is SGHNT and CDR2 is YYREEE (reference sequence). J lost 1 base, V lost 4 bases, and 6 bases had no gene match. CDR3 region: CASSPRTGQNTEAFF. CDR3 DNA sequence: TGTGCCAGCAGCCCCCGGACAGGGCAGAACACTGAAGCTTTCTTT.

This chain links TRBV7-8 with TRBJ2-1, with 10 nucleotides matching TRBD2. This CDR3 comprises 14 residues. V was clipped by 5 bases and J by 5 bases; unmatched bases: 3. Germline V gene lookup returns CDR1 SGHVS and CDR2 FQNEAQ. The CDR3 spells CASSPTSGNNEQFF. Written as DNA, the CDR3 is TGTGCCAGCAGCCCTACTAGCGGGAACAATGAGCAGTTCTTC.

CDR3 sequence: CASSSGQGATEAFF. CDR3 coding DNA: TGTGCCAGCAGTAGCGGACAGGGAGCCACTGAAGCTTTCTTT. This chain links TRBV27 with TRBJ1-1; 8 nucleotides agree with TRBD1. This CDR3 has 14 amino acids. The trim removed 5 bases at V and 4 bases at J, leaving 6 bases unmatched. CDR1 is MNHEY, CDR2 SMNVEV, per germline (reference sequence).

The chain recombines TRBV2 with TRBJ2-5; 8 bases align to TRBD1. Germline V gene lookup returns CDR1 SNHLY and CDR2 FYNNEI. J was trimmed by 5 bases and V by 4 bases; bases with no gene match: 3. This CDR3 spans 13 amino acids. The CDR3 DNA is TGTGCCAGCAGTGGGACAGGGTGGGAGACCCAGTACTTC. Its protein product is CASSGTGWETQYF.

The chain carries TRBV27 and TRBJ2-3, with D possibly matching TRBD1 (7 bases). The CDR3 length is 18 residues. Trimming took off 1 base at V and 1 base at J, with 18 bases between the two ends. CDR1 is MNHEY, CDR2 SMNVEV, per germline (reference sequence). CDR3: CASSLLSGGGPRTDTQYF. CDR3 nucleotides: TGTGCCAGCAGTTTATTAAGCGGAGGGGGCCCCCGCACAGATACGCAGTATTTT.

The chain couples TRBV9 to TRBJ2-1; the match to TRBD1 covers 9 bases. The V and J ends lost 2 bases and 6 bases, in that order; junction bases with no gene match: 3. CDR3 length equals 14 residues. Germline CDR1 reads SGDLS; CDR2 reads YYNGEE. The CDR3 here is CASSVWTGVNEQFF. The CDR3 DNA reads TGTGCCAGCAGCGTCTGGACAGGGGTCAATGAGCAGTTCTTC. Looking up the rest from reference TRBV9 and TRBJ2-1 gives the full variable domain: DSGVTQTPKHLITATGQRVTLRCSPRSGDLSVYWYQQSLDQGLQFLIQYYNGEERAKGNILERFSAQQFPDLHSELNLSSLELGDSALYFCASSVWTGVNEQFFGPGTRLTVL.